These 3 T cell receptor beta chains were all obtained from the same sample, sequenced in a study of blood T cells in healthy people across ages. Primers used in a second PCR of about 7 to 12 cycles were a sample-barcoded 5' primer and a J-beta primer mix. TCRdb called the 5' RACE reads again in MiXCR, with one record for every CDR3 protein. This table has hundreds of thousands of distinct CDR3 sequences, approximately 21% appearing once. Input material: blood. The receptors shown here come from a man aged 70-80 years in good health.

This clonotype was recorded a few times. This chain links TRBV12-3 or TRBV12-4 with TRBJ1-4, with TRBD1 matching over 8 bases. Germline trimming cut 3 bases from V and 0 bases from J; bases unmatched to any gene: 3. The CDR3 is 16 residues long. The chain's CDR3 is CASSLDRATTNEKLFF. The DNA of the CDR3 is TGTGCCAGCAGTTTGGACAGGGCGACAACTAATGAAAAACTGTTTTTT.

This clonotype was picked up a small number of times. The CDR3 region has the DNA TGCAGCGCTGGGGGACTAGCGGGGCAGAACACCGGGGAGCTGTTTTTT. The encoded protein is CSAGGLAGQNTGELFF. The rearrangement links TRBV29-1 to TRBJ2-2; 13 bases agree with TRBD2. Germline CDR1 reads SQVTM; CDR2 reads ANQGSEA. Losses at the gene ends were 7 bases for V and 1 base for J; bases not matched to a gene: 6. The CDR3 is 16 residues long.

In this sample, this clonotype turned up a few times. The chain is built from TRBV5-1 and TRBJ2-5, with TRBD1 as a possible D gene (6 bases). Per the germline V gene, CDR1 is SGHRS and CDR2 is YFSETQ. CDR3 length: 15 residues. V was trimmed by 2 bases and J by 7 bases, leaving 18 bases between them. The CDR3 here is CASSFDQGKPGTQYF. The CDR3 DNA reads TGCGCCAGCAGCTTTGACCAGGGGAAGCCCGGGACCCAGTACTTC.